This TCR beta chain emerged from a study of T cell responses to AZD1222 COVID-19 vaccine. Study-wide results and limits: At baseline, just six or seven AZD1222 recipients tested seropositive. Repertoires were collected only later (after the peak T cell response had occurred). CD4 TCRs associated with vaccination spanned spike, dominating at 160-218 and 743-854.

Concerning this clone itself: Its target is not known.

Only in-frame clones appear in the TCRdb table, and some are missing; sequencing was by immunoSEQ multiplex PCR. The sample has roughly 140,000 clones; roughly 92% are singletons. This CDR3 is 14 amino acids long. Germline CDR1 and CDR2: LGHDT and YNNKEL (reference sequence). Trimming shortened V by 5 bases and J by 8 bases, and 15 bases separated the two germline ends. The sequence came from an adult in good health. Material: peripheral blood, obtained on day 0 of AZD1222 vaccination. The chain employs TRBV3-1 (or the pseudogene TRBV3-2) and TRBJ1-4; D not certain. CDR3 sequence (DNA): TGTGCCAGCAGCTTCTTGTTCGACGGGGAAAAACTGTTTTTT. Encoded protein: CASSFLFDGEKLFF.